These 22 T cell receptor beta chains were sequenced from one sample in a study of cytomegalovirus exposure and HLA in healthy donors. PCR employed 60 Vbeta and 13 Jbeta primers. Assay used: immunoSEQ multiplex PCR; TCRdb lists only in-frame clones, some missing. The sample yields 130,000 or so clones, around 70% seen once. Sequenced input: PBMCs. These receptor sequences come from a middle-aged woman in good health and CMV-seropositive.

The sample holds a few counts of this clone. The CDR3 DNA reads TGTGCCACCAGCAGAGAGCCACACGGGACTTTGAACTATGGCTACACCTTC. The encoded protein is CATSREPHGTLNYGYTF. The V and J genes are TRBV15 and TRBJ1-2; D is possibly TRBD1 (5 bases). Germline values: CDR1 LNHNV, CDR2 YYDKDF (reference sequence). Trimming took off 0 bases at V and 2 bases at J, with 16 bases between the two ends. This CDR3 is built from 17 residues.

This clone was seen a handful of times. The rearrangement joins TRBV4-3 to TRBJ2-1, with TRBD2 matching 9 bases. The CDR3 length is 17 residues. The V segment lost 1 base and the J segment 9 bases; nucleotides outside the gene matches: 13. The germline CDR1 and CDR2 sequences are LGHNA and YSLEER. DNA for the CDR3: TGCGCCAGCAGCCAAGTCCTTTCTAGCGGGGTACAGGGTGAGCAGTTCTTC. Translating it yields CASSQVLSSGVQGEQFF.

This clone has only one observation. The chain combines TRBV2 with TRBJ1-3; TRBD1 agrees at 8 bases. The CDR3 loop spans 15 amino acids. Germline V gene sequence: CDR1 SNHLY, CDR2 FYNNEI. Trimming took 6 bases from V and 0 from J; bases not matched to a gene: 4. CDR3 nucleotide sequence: TGTGCCAGCAGGGATACAGGGGGCTCTGGAAACACCATATATTTT. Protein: CASRDTGGSGNTIYF.

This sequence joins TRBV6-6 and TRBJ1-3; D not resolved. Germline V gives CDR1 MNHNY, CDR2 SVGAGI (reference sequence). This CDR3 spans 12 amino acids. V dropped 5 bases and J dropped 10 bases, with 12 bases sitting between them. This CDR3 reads CASSPPGETIYF. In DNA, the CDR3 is TGTGCCAGCAGTCCCCCGGGTGAGACCATATATTTT.

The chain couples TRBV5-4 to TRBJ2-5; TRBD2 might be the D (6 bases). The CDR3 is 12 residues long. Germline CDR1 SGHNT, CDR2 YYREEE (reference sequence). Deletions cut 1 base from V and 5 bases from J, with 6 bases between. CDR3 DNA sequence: TGTGCCAGCAGCTTGCGGGGGGAGACCCAGTACTTC. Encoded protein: CASSLRGETQYF.

The DNA for the CDR3 is TGCAGCGTTGAAGTCTGGGGGGGCAAGGACGGCTACACCTTC. This gives the protein CSVEVWGGKDGYTF. The rearrangement links TRBV29-1 to TRBJ1-2; TRBD1 is a possible D gene (6 bases). The V gene lost 1 base and the J gene lost 8 bases, with 17 bases spanning the gap. Germline V gives CDR1 SQVTM, CDR2 ANQGSEA. The CDR3 runs 14 residues.

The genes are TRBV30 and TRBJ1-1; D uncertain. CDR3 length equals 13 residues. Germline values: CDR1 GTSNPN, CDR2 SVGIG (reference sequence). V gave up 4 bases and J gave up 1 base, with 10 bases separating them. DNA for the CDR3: TGTGCCTGGACTCTACAGAAGAACACTGAAGCTTTCTTT. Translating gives CAWTLQKNTEAFF.

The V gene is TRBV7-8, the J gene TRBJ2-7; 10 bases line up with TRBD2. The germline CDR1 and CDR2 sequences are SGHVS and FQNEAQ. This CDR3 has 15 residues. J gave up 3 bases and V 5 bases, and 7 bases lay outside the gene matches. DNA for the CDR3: TGTGCCAGCAGCAGGACTAGCGGAAAAGACTACGAGCAGTACTTC. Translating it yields CASSRTSGKDYEQYF.

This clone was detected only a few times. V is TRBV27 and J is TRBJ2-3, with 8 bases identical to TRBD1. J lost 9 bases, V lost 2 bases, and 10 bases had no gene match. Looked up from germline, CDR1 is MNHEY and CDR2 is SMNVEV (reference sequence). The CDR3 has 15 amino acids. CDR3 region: CASSLPLGQGRTQYF. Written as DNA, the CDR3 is TGTGCCAGCAGTTTACCACTCGGACAGGGACGGACGCAGTATTTT.

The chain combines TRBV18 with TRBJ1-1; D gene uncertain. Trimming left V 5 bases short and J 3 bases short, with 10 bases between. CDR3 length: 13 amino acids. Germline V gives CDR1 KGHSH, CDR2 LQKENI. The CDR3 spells CASSESGDTEAFF. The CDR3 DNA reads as TGTGCCAGCTCAGAAAGCGGGGACACTGAAGCTTTCTTT.

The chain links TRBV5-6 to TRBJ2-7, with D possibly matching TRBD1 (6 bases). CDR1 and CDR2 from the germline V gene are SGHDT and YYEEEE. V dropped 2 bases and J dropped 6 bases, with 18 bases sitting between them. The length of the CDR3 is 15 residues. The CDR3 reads CASSFEGGFSGEQYF. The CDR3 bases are TGTGCCAGCAGCTTTGAAGGGGGTTTCTCAGGCGAGCAGTACTTC.

CDR3 sequence (DNA): TGTGCCAGCACCCGACCCGGGGGGCCCTACGAGCAGTACTTC. Its translation: CASTRPGGPYEQYF. The rearrangement links TRBV28 to TRBJ2-7, with a tentative D call TRBD2 (7 bases). From germline, CDR1 is MDHEN and CDR2 SYDVKM. Deletions cut 7 bases from V and 2 bases from J, with 15 bases between. This CDR3 has 14 residues.

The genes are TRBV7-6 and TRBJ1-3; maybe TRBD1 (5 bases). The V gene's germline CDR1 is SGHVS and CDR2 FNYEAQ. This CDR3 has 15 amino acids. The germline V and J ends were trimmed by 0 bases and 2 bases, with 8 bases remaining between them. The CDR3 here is CASSLAGTPGNTIYF. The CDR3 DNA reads TGTGCCAGCAGCTTAGCCGGGACTCCTGGAAACACCATATATTTT. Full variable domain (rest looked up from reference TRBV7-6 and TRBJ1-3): GAGVSQSPRYKVTKRGQDVALRCDPISGHVSLYWYRQALGQGPEFLTYFNYEAQQDKSGLPNDRFSAERPEGSISTLTIQRTEQRDSAMYRCASSLAGTPGNTIYFGEGSWLTVV.

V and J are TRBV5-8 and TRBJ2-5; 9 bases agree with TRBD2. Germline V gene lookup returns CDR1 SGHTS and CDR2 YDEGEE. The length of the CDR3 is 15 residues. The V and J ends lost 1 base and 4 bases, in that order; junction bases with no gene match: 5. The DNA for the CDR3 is TGTGCCAGCAGCTTGTCCGGGACTAGCAGAGAGACCCAGTACTTC. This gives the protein CASSLSGTSRETQYF.

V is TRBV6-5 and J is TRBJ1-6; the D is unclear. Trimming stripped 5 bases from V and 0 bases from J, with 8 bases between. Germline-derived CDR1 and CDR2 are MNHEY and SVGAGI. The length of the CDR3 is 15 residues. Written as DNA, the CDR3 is TGTGCCAGCAGTAGGTCTAGCTCCTATAATTCACCCCTCCACTTT. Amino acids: CASSRSSSYNSPLHF.

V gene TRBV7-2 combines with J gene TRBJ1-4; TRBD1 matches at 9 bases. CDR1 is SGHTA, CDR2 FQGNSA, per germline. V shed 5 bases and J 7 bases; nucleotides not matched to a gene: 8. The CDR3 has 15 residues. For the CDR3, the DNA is TGTGCCAGCAGCCCAGGGGGGACAGGGATTGAAAAACTGTTTTTT. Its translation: CASSPGGTGIEKLFF.

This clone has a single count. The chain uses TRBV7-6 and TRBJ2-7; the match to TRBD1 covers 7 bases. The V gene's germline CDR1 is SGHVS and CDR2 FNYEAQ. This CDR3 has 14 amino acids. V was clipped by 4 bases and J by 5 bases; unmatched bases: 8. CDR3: CASSSGTEAHEQYF. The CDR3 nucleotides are TGTGCCAGCAGCTCTGGGACAGAGGCCCACGAGCAGTACTTC.

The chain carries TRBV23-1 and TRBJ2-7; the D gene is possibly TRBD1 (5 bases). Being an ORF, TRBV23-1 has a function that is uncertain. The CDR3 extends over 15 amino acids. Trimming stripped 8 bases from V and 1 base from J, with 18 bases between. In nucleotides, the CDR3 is TGCGCCAGCGGGTCGGACAAATCTTCTTCCTACGAGCAGTACTTC. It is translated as CASGSDKSSSYEQYF.

The CDR3 nucleotides are TGTGCCAGCAGTCCCAGCGGGAGGGGTACCTACAATGAGCAGTTCTTC. Translation gives CASSPSGRGTYNEQFF. V usage is TRBV28 and J usage is TRBJ2-1, with 10 nucleotides matching TRBD2. Germline V gene lookup returns CDR1 MDHEN and CDR2 SYDVKM. CDR3 length: 16 residues. V lost 5 bases and J lost 2; bases outside the gene matches: 6.

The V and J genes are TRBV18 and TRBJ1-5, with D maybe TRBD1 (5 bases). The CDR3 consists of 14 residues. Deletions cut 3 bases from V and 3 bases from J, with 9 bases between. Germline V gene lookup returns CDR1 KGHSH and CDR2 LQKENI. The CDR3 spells CASSPSGINQPQHF. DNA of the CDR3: TGTGCCAGCTCACCTTCAGGGATCAATCAGCCCCAGCATTTT.

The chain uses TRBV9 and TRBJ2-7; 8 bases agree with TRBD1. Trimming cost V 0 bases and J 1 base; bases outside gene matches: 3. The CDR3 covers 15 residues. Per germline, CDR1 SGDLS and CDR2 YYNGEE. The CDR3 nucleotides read TGTGCCAGCAGCGTAGCCGGGACAGGATCCTACGAGCAGTACTTC. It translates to CASSVAGTGSYEQYF. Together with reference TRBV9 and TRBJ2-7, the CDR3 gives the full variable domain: DSGVTQTPKHLITATGQRVTLRCSPRSGDLSVYWYQQSLDQGLQFLIQYYNGEERAKGNILERFSAQQFPDLHSELNLSSLELGDSALYFCASSVAGTGSYEQYFGPGTRLTVT.

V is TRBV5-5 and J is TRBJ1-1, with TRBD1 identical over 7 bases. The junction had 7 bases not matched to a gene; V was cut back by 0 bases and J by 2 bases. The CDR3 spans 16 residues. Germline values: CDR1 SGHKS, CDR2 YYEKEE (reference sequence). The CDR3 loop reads CASSLAGTVYNTEAFF. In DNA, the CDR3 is TGTGCCAGCAGCTTGGCCGGGACAGTTTATAACACTGAAGCTTTCTTT.